The 9 T cell receptor beta chains listed next were all sequenced from one sample in a study of CD8+CD57+ T cells in acquired aplastic anemia. By flow cytometry, patients selected for sequencing had shown an expansion of CD8+CD57+ cells. The template for TCR beta VDJ and CDR3 sequence profiling was genomic DNA. Using its own MiXCR run on the reads, TCRdb lists one record per CDR3 protein. The data hold approximately 190,000 distinct CDR3 sequences, with around half observed a single time. The sequenced sample was sorted CD4+, CD8+, or CD8+CD57+ T cells (not recorded which) from PBMCs. The receptors originated from a human donor with aplastic anemia.

Many counts were recorded for this clonotype. CDR3 in amino acids: CSAREGTSNEQYF. In DNA form, the CDR3 reads TGCAGTGCTAGAGAAGGGACTAGTAACGAGCAGTACTTC. This chain connects TRBV20-1 to TRBJ2-7, with 8 bases identical to TRBD2. Trimming cost V 0 bases and J 5 bases; bases outside gene matches: 3. There are 13 residues in the CDR3. Looked up from germline, CDR1 is DFQATT and CDR2 is SNEGSKA (reference sequence).

Concerning this clonotype itself: A much larger clone lies one base from this, so it may be a read error. The chain is built from TRBV11-2 and TRBJ2-7; unclear D gene. Germline V CDR1 and CDR2: SGHAT, FQNNGV. There are 14 residues in the CDR3. V was clipped by 5 bases and J by 0 bases, with 11 bases between them. In DNA form, the CDR3 reads TGTGCCAGCAGCCGCACAGAGAGCTCCTACGAGCAGTACTTC. This codes for CASSRTESSYEQYF.

The gene calls are TRBV7-9 and TRBJ2-7; D gene ambiguous. This CDR3 is 11 amino acids long. Trimming took 6 bases from V and 9 from J, leaving 12 bases between them. CDR1 and CDR2 (germline): SEHNR, FQNEAQ (reference sequence). CDR3: CASSRQDRQYF. In DNA form, the CDR3 reads TGTGCCAGCAGTCGGCAGGATAGGCAGTACTTC.

This clonotype showed up just a few times. V usage is TRBV3-1 and J usage is TRBJ2-1, with 7 bases aligning to TRBD2. CDR1 and CDR2 from the germline V gene are LGHDT and YNNKEL (reference sequence). This CDR3 has 16 residues. Losses at the gene ends were 7 bases for V and 0 bases for J; bases not matched to a gene: 9. CDR3 nucleotides: TGTGCCAGCACCAAGCGGGGAGGAAGCTCCTACAATGAGCAGTTCTTC. It encodes CASTKRGGSSYNEQFF.

Many counts were recorded for this clonotype. The V call is TRBV2, the J call TRBJ2-7, with 11 bases aligning to TRBD2. The CDR3 loop spans 14 amino acids. In germline, CDR1 is SNHLY, CDR2 FYNNEI. V shed 4 bases, J shed 4 bases, and the junction held 3 bases outside the gene matches. CDR3 coding DNA: TGTGCCAGCAGTGGAACTAGCGGGAGATACGAGCAGTACTTC. This gives the protein CASSGTSGRYEQYF.

The sample holds a few counts of this clonotype. Germline and junction disagree at one end, which may indicate a read error. The CDR3, as DNA: TGCGCCAGCCAGGACCCCAACTCCTACGAGCAGCACTTC. Protein: CASQDPNSYEQHF. The J gene is TRBJ2-7, the V gene TRBV7-3, with D unclear. Germline CDR1 reads SGHTA; CDR2 reads FQGTGA. CDR3 length: 13 amino acids.

V and J are TRBV7-6 and TRBJ2-1; weak D call: TRBD1 (6 bases). CDR1 SGHVS and CDR2 FNYEAQ come from the germline V gene. This CDR3 spans 13 amino acids. V shed 9 bases and J shed 3 bases, with 12 bases lying between them. The CDR3: CASTRTVYNEQFF. DNA of the CDR3: TGTGCCAGTACTCGGACAGTCTACAATGAGCAGTTCTTC.

This clonotype was recorded at least ten times. This chain joins TRBV5-1 and TRBJ1-1; no firm D call. Deletions cut 2 bases from V and 1 base from J, with 9 bases between. This CDR3 is 14 amino acids long. Looked up from germline, CDR1 is SGHRS and CDR2 is YFSETQ. The CDR3, as DNA: TGCGCCAGCAGCTTAACAGTCGAGAACACTGAAGCTTTCTTT. The encoded protein is CASSLTVENTEAFF.

A remark on this clonotype: It may be a read error: a sequence one base away is much more abundant. The gene calls are TRBV10-3 and TRBJ1-3, with D perhaps matching TRBD1 (5 bases). Trimming stripped 10 bases from V and 0 bases from J, with 16 bases between. Germline V gene sequence: CDR1 ENHRY, CDR2 SYGVKD. The CDR3 has 15 amino acids. CDR3 amino acids: CATYGPGYSGNTIYF. As DNA, the CDR3 is TGTGCCACCTACGGTCCAGGGTACTCTGGAAACACCATATATTTT.